The 26 T cell receptor beta chains below were found in one sample sequenced in a study of identical twins. A single record per CDR3 protein comes from TCRdb applying MiXCR to the 5' RACE reads. The table includes about 570,000 distinct CDR3 sequences, over 8.5% detected once. The data were also submitted as part of a second study, on yellow fever vaccine responses in identical twins.

Input material: PBMCs. These receptors were obtained from a woman between 18 and 29 years old in good health.

This clonotype has at least ten counts. V gene TRBV9 combines with J gene TRBJ1-2; D might be TRBD1 (6 bases). CDR1 and CDR2 (germline): SGDLS, YYNGEE. Between the trimmed V and J ends, which lost 3 bases and 8 bases, there was a span of 11 bases. This CDR3 comprises 12 residues. The CDR3 region has the DNA TGTGCCAGCAGCGCAACAGGGATCGGCTACACCTTC. Translation: CASSATGIGYTF.

This rearrangement joins TRBV7-2 to TRBJ2-2; 9 nucleotides match TRBD2. V dropped 2 bases and J dropped 4; count of bases not matched to a gene: 2. Germline V gene data show CDR1 as SGHTA and CDR2 as FQGNSA. This CDR3 is built from 15 residues. CDR3 sequence (DNA): TGTGCCAGCAGCTTATCGCGGGAGGGCACCGGGGAGCTGTTTTTT. It specifies CASSLSREGTGELFF.

This clonotype appeared many times. The chain combines TRBV20-1 with TRBJ2-5; 7 bases fit TRBD2. The CDR3 loop spans 14 amino acids. Trimming cost V 2 bases and J 3 bases; bases outside gene matches: 6. Per germline, CDR1 DFQATT and CDR2 SNEGSKA (reference sequence). The CDR3 DNA sequence: TGCAGTGCTAGATCTGCGGGAGTGAAAGAGACCCAGTACTTC. Its protein product is CSARSAGVKETQYF.

This clonotype was seen more than once but under ten times. The gene calls are TRBV19 and TRBJ2-3, with D unclear. V was cut by 4 bases and J by 4 bases, with 9 bases left in between. From germline, CDR1 is LNHDA and CDR2 SQIVND (reference sequence). The CDR3 totals 13 residues. CDR3 sequence: CASSTTASDTQYF. CDR3 bases: TGTGCCAGTAGTACTACAGCCTCAGATACGCAGTATTTT.

This clonotype has at least ten counts. The chain is built from TRBV10-3 and TRBJ1-1, with a tentative D call TRBD1 (5 bases). The V end was cut by 1 base, the J end by 3 bases, with 12 bases between. CDR1 ENHRY and CDR2 SYGVKD come from the germline V gene. This CDR3 region has 15 residues. The CDR3 region is CAISEFLREDTEAFF. The CDR3 bases are TGTGCCATCAGTGAGTTTCTCAGGGAAGACACTGAAGCTTTCTTT.

In this sample, this clonotype turned up many times. The V call is TRBV12-3 or TRBV12-4, the J call TRBJ2-1; 8 bases line up with TRBD2. V lost 2 bases and J lost 4; bases outside the gene matches: 7. The CDR3 has 16 residues. In DNA, the CDR3 is TGTGCCAGCAGTTTATATTTGCGGGAGGATTACAATGAGCAGTTCTTC. Translating gives CASSLYLREDYNEQFF.

Ten or more counts support this clonotype. The CDR3 region is CASKVRRDGEQFF. The CDR3 DNA reads as TGTGCCAGCAAAGTCCGACGGGATGGTGAGCAGTTCTTC. The chain couples TRBV2 to TRBJ2-1, with D possibly being TRBD2 (5 bases). Germline CDR1 reads SNHLY; CDR2 reads FYNNEI. The CDR3 length is 13 residues. Trimming cost V 7 bases and J 9 bases, with 16 bases left between them.

The genes are TRBV12-3 or TRBV12-4 and TRBJ1-6; weak D call: TRBD1 (6 bases). The CDR3 is 15 amino acids. Between the trimmed V and J ends, which lost 3 bases and 6 bases, there was a span of 12 bases. The CDR3 region has the DNA TGTGCCAGCAGTTTGTCGTCAGGGGCTAATTCACCCCTCCACTTT. This encodes CASSLSSGANSPLHF.

This clonotype was counted many times. The rearrangement links TRBV4-2 to TRBJ2-7; TRBD2 matches at 11 bases. Trimming cost V 0 bases and J 2 bases; bases outside gene matches: 9. The CDR3 runs 18 residues. Germline V lookup: CDR1 LGHNA, CDR2 YNFKEQ. CDR3 protein: CASSQEVPLAGGTYEQYF. The CDR3 bases are TGTGCCAGCAGCCAAGAAGTCCCCCTAGCGGGGGGAACCTACGAGCAGTACTTC.

V gene TRBV27 combines with J gene TRBJ1-1, with unresolved D. V dropped 6 bases and J dropped 0 bases, with 20 bases sitting between them. CDR1 is MNHEY and CDR2 is SMNVEV in the germline V gene (reference sequence). This CDR3 contains 17 residues. The CDR3 DNA follows: TGTGCCAGCAGCTTCTACCGTAGCCCGAACATGAACACTGAAGCTTTCTTT. It translates to CASSFYRSPNMNTEAFF.

The gene calls are TRBV6-1 and TRBJ1-5; possibly TRBD1 for D (5 bases). CDR3 length: 14 amino acids. V lost 2 bases to trimming and J lost 3 bases, with 8 bases between them. The V gene's germline CDR1 is MNHNS and CDR2 SASEGT. The CDR3 nucleotides read TGTGCCAGCAGTGAATCGACAGTCAATCAGCCCCAGCATTTT. This codes for CASSESTVNQPQHF.

The chain carries TRBV12-3 or TRBV12-4 and TRBJ2-7; maybe TRBD1 (6 bases). Trimming cost V 4 bases and J 4 bases, with 17 bases left between them. This CDR3 spans 15 amino acids. DNA of the CDR3: TGTGCCAGCAGTTCGATACAGGGAAGGGGATACGAGCAGTACTTC. It is translated as CASSSIQGRGYEQYF.

This clonotype was seen many times. The rearrangement links TRBV27 to TRBJ1-4; 10 bases align to TRBD1. The J segment lost 7 bases and the V segment lost 6 bases, leaving 8 bases of the junction unmatched. Germline CDR1 and CDR2: MNHEY and SMNVEV (reference sequence). This CDR3 is 15 amino acids long. Written as DNA, the CDR3 is TGTGCCAGCAGGGACAGGGGGAAGTCGGGTGAAAAACTGTTTTTT. Encoded protein: CASRDRGKSGEKLFF. Full variable domain (remainder filled in from reference TRBV27 and TRBJ1-4): EAQVTQNPRYLITVTGKKLTVTCSQNMNHEYMSWYRQDPGLGLRQIYYSMNVEVTDKGDVPEGYKVSRKEKRNFPLILESPSPNQTSLYFCASRDRGKSGEKLFFGSGTQLSVL.

This clonotype was recorded a few times. The V call is TRBV28, the J call TRBJ2-1; D may correspond to TRBD1 or TRBD2 (6 bases each). CDR1 and CDR2 from the germline V gene are MDHEN and SYDVKM. Trimming shortened V by 6 bases and J by 7 bases, and 19 bases separated the two germline ends. CDR3 length: 15 amino acids. The CDR3 DNA follows: TGTGCCAGCAGCCCGGTGGGGGGCCCAGGGAATGAGCAGTTCTTC. Translation: CASSPVGGPGNEQFF.

V gene TRBV27 combines with J gene TRBJ2-3, with unresolved D. Germline CDR1 is MNHEY and CDR2 is SMNVEV (reference sequence). Trimming pared 5 bases from V and 3 bases from J, leaving 18 bases between. This CDR3 spans 16 amino acids. The DNA for the CDR3 is TGTGCCAGCAGTCCAGCCCCAGAAGGCCTTACAGATACGCAGTATTTT. Protein sequence: CASSPAPEGLTDTQYF.

This clonotype was recorded at least ten times. Here the CDR3 DNA reads TGTGCCAGCAGTTTATCGGCGACAGGTTTAAACTATGGCTACACCTTC. It specifies CASSLSATGLNYGYTF. The chain is built from TRBV27 and TRBJ1-2; D might be TRBD1 (6 bases). Germline lookup yields CDR1 MNHEY and CDR2 SMNVEV (reference sequence). The CDR3 has 16 amino acids. V lost 0 bases and J lost 2, with 13 bases in between.

The chain combines TRBV25-1 with TRBJ2-2; the match to TRBD2 covers 10 bases. Trimming removed 2 bases from V and 7 bases from J; junction bases left unmatched: 10. Looked up from germline, CDR1 is MGHDK and CDR2 is SYGVNS. This CDR3 comprises 17 residues. The CDR3 loop is CASSEPRAGGPGGELFF. In nucleotides, the CDR3 is TGTGCCAGCAGTGAACCGCGAGCGGGGGGGCCTGGCGGGGAGCTGTTTTTT.

The V and J genes are TRBV21-1 and TRBJ1-2. TRBV21-1 is listed as a pseudogene. The CDR3 totals 15 residues. The CDR3 region has the DNA TGTGCCAGCAGCCCCCGGGACTACATTAGCTATGGCTACACCTTC. Translation: CASSPRDYISYGYTF.

Only a few counts were recorded for this clonotype. The genes are TRBV9 and TRBJ2-7, with 14 bases identical to TRBD2. Germline loops: CDR1 SGDLS, CDR2 YYNGEE. CDR3 size: 21 residues. The V and J ends lost 0 bases and 3 bases, in that order; junction bases with no gene match: 17. CDR3 coding DNA: TGTGCCAGCAGCGTAGCTCGGTCCAAGGGACTAGCGGGAGCTCTGCACTACGAGCAGTACTTC. Protein product: CASSVARSKGLAGALHYEQYF. Together with reference TRBV9 and TRBJ2-7, the CDR3 gives the full variable domain: DSGVTQTPKHLITATGQRVTLRCSPRSGDLSVYWYQQSLDQGLQFLIQYYNGEERAKGNILERFSAQQFPDLHSELNLSSLELGDSALYFCASSVARSKGLAGALHYEQYFGPGTRLTVT.

This clonotype was counted at least ten times. This sequence joins TRBV28 and TRBJ2-2, with 11 nucleotides matching TRBD2. The CDR3 consists of 15 residues. Germline trimming cut 3 bases from V and 6 bases from J; bases unmatched to any gene: 3. Germline lookup yields CDR1 MDHEN and CDR2 SYDVKM. Written as DNA, the CDR3 is TGTGCCAGCAGTTTTCTAGCGGGGGGTTCCGGGGAGCTGTTTTTT. Its translation: CASSFLAGGSGELFF.

This clonotype was counted many times. This chain uses TRBV28 with TRBJ2-4; perhaps TRBD1 as D (6 bases). The CDR3 loop spans 15 amino acids. CDR1 and CDR2 (germline): MDHEN, SYDVKM. The V end lost 1 base, the J end lost 4 bases, and 11 bases lay between the germline ends. The chain's CDR3 is CASSLSGRGKNIQYF. As DNA, the CDR3 is TGTGCCAGCAGTTTATCTGGAAGGGGGAAAAACATTCAGTACTTC.

The rearrangement links TRBV7-2 to TRBJ2-3; 7 positions match TRBD2. The CDR3 spans 17 residues. The V and J ends lost 6 bases and 2 bases, in that order; junction bases with no gene match: 14. In germline, CDR1 is SGHTA, CDR2 FQGNSA. The CDR3 spells CASRGRGGGSYTDTQYF. The CDR3 coding sequence is TGTGCCAGCAGGGGGAGGGGTGGGGGTTCCTACACAGATACGCAGTATTTT. The complete variable domain, with remaining parts taken from reference TRBV7-2 and TRBJ2-3, reads GAGVSQSPSNKVTEKGKDVELRCDPISGHTALYWYRQSLGQGLEFLIYFQGNSAPDKSGLPSDRFSAERTGGSVSTLTIQRTQQEDSAVYLCASRGRGGGSYTDTQYFGPGTRLTVL.

This clonotype occurred many times. The chain recombines TRBV12-3 or TRBV12-4 with TRBJ2-2; 8 bases align to TRBD2. There are 14 residues in the CDR3. V was pared by 7 bases and J by 7 bases, with 8 bases of the junction left unmatched. CDR3 sequence: CASTPSGSGGELFF. In nucleotides, the CDR3 is TGTGCCAGCACTCCTAGCGGGTCAGGCGGGGAGCTGTTTTTT.

The chain employs TRBV18 and TRBJ2-7; D is uncertain. V dropped 3 bases and J dropped 4 bases, with 10 bases sitting between them. Germline lookup yields CDR1 KGHSH and CDR2 LQKENI. The CDR3 consists of 13 residues. The CDR3 DNA sequence: TGTGCCAGCTCACCCACGATGTCATACGAGCAGTACTTC. Translated: CASSPTMSYEQYF.

The chain recombines TRBV11-1 with TRBJ2-6; 8 bases map to TRBD2. Germline V CDR1 and CDR2: SGHAT, FQDESV (reference sequence). Trimming at V came to 5 bases and at J to 0 bases, leaving 18 bases not matched to a gene. The CDR3 length is 21 residues. In DNA, the CDR3 is TGTGCCAGCAGCCCAGCCATTGACGGGGGGGCCACCTACTCTGGGGCCAACGTCCTGACTTTC. This translates into CASSPAIDGGATYSGANVLTF.

V is TRBV29-1 and J is TRBJ2-7, with 9 bases that match TRBD2. The CDR3 sequence is 14 residues long. Germline V lookup: CDR1 SQVTM, CDR2 ANQGSEA. The junction had 9 bases not matched to a gene; V was cut back by 4 bases and J by 5 bases. The DNA for the CDR3 is TGCAGCGTTGGTCCGGCGGGAGGGCCGGACGAGCAGTACTTC. Protein product: CSVGPAGGPDEQYF.